This is a list of T cell receptor beta chains from one sample in a study of beta chain features in type 1 diabetes. Using immunoSEQ multiplex PCR, the repertoire was profiled, and TCRdb retains in-frame clones only, with some absent. The sample lists about 710,000 clones, around 15% occurring once. Sequenced material: naive CD4+ T cells from blood. These receptors came from a man between 18 and 35 years old with type 1 diabetes. Each CDR3 is given with its conserved first and last residue. A D gene is named only where the DNA matches it firmly.

v_gene	d_gene	CDR3aa
TRBV7-3	.	CASSPSGRGANTEAFF
TRBV30	TRBD2	CAWSVQASGFSYEQYF
TRBV6-5	TRBD2	CATAGGSGANVLTF
TRBV6-4	TRBD2	CASSAGLAGGADTQYF
TRBV30	.	CAWGGNHEQYF
TRBV10-2	TRBD2	CASNDLAGGRKQFF
TRBV5-1	.	CASSQSLGPDTQYF
TRBV19	TRBD1	CASSPRQGISLSGANVLTF
TRBV11-2	TRBD1	CASSPTQGAYQPQHF
TRBV7-2	.	CASSLDRVSTDTQYF
TRBV30	.	CAWTPSGANVLTF
TRBV27	.	CASSRWADTQYF
TRBV30	TRBD1	CAWNRGRDQPQHF
TRBV19	.	CASRGNGIGTQYF
TRBV23-1	.	CASIKGRSPDTQYF
TRBV2	.	CASSEGGLPNNEQFF
TRBV7-8	TRBD1	CASSLSGQGTDTQYF
TRBV6-1	.	CASRHTGNTEAFF
TRBV30	TRBD2	CAWSVRSRSGRIETQYF
TRBV7-2	TRBD1	CASSPTGAVRSQHF
TRBV4-2	TRBD1	CASSQPRDRGTRGYTF
TRBV5-4	.	CASSLDGNSNQPQHF
TRBV5-1	TRBD1	CASSLGQGGYTF
TRBV29-1	.	CSVINQEHGYTF
TRBV7-6	.	CASSLRARTTNEKLFF
TRBV30	.	CAWSVQRRETQYF
TRBV9	.	CASSVLGQSANTGELFF
TRBV30	.	CAWSAGTDTQYF
TRBV7-2	.	CASSLYTDTQYF
TRBV6-6	TRBD1	CASCPTGGEEKLFF
TRBV6-5	.	CASSYVVGPSYEQYF
TRBV19	.	CASSPWSGEKLFF
TRBV5-1	.	CASSFEGRTYNEQFF
TRBV20-1	.	CSARANTEAFF
TRBV4-3	.	CASSQENYGYTF
TRBV19	.	CASSIDMNTEAFF
TRBV7-2	TRBD2	CASSFRGVTDTQYF
TRBV29-1	.	CSAGPQGMGTGELFF
TRBV6-5	.	CASSPTSYEQYF
TRBV5-4	TRBD2	CASSLDSSGSQETQYF
TRBV4-3	TRBD1	CASSQAGGYGYTF